This T cell receptor beta chain is from a study of tumor-infiltrating lymphocytes in primary liver carcinoma. For the study at large: Resection treated the patients' primary liver carcinoma. The patients comprised men and women between the ages of 30 and 69 years. The tumors, T1-T3 N0M0 lesions, were roughly 4 to 10 cm across.

This clonotype was picked up many times. Its antigen is still unknown. RNA isolated from unsorted whole blood supplied the blood RNA, with germline DNA also extracted. Constant-region priming of about 0.5 ug total RNA yielded TCR beta cDNA. Nested multiplex PCR, run for three rounds with slightly modified ARM-PCR, yielded TCR beta libraries. Rounds one and two of PCR, each of about 10 cycles, were primed with TRBV1-TRBV30 forward primers and a C-beta reverse primer. Each CDR3 protein gets one entry after TCRdb re-called the multiplex PCR reads with MiXCR. The sample consists of 310,000 or so distinct CDR3 sequences, about three fifths of them appearing once. The CDR3 covers 12 residues. Germline CDR1 reads SQVTM; CDR2 reads ANQGSEA. V gave up 7 bases and J gave up 12 bases, with 19 bases separating them. Study results and limitations: Without sorting, CD4+ versus CD8+ T cell repertoires were not compared.

The V gene is TRBV29-1, the J gene TRBJ2-1, with D perhaps TRBD2 (6 bases). Sequenced sample: peripheral blood. This sequence originates from a woman aged 25 to 39 with primary liver carcinoma and hepatitis B virus infection. Written as DNA, the CDR3 is TGCAGCGCCGCGTCGGGAGCCATCGTGCAGTTCTTC. Translated, it gives CSAASGAIVQFF.